Given below is one T cell receptor (beta chain) in context. TCRdb's copy holds only in-frame clones and misses some; the assay was immunoSEQ multiplex PCR. The sample lists approximately 65,000 clones, about 94% seen once, with about 3% in the top ten. These data are taken from a study of blood T cell repertoires in COVID-19. The CDR3 contains 16 residues. Germline CDR1 SGHRS, CDR2 YFSETQ. Deletions cut 3 bases from V and 9 bases from J, with 19 bases between. The chain has TRBV5-1 and TRBJ1-6, with D possibly being TRBD1 (6 bases). This sequence originates from a man aged 70-80 years with active COVID-19. Sequencing was carried out using peripheral blood. CDR3 loop: CASSWERGASRSPLHF. CDR3 DNA sequence: TGCGCCAGCAGCTGGGAACGGGGGGCCAGTCGTTCACCCCTCCACTTT.